These T cell receptor beta chains were read from a single sample in a study of T-cell memory formation after mild COVID-19. A single record per CDR3 protein comes from TCRdb applying MiXCR to the 5' RACE reads. This repertoire shows about 120,000 distinct CDR3 sequences, roughly 20% found once; its top ten account for about 42%. Sequencing input: PBMCs or a T cell subset sorted from them (not recorded which). The receptors shown here come from a man aged 18 to 30 who had mild COVID-19 (a few samples of this study predate the infection). Cell type and time point are not known. Both conserved end residues are part of each CDR3. Fields, in order: V gene, J gene, D gene, clone size, CDR3 protein, CDR3 DNA. A D gene is named only where the DNA matches it firmly. Rows give clone size only sometimes, using once, few, many, or a class for an expanded clone.

TRBV7-6	TRBJ1-1	-	-	CASSALGTEAFF	TGTGCCAGCAGCGCCTTGGGGACTGAAGCTTTCTTT
TRBV6-4	TRBJ2-1	TRBD2	few	CASSDSTSGANEQFF	TGTGCCAGCAGTGACTCGACTAGCGGGGCCAATGAGCAGTTCTTC
TRBV7-9	TRBJ2-5	-	-	CASAREYRETQYF	TGTGCCAGCGCCAGGGAGTACCGAGAGACCCAGTACTTC
TRBV4-3	TRBJ2-5	TRBD2	-	CASSQDVGTSGGGKTQYF	TGCGCCAGCAGCCAAGATGTGGGGACTAGCGGGGGAGGAAAGACCCAGTACTTC
TRBV27	TRBJ2-7	TRBD1	-	CASSFGTGVGEQYF	TGTGCCAGCAGTTTCGGGACAGGGGTGGGCGAGCAGTACTTC
TRBV27	TRBJ1-1	TRBD1	few	CASSDFGTGNTEAFF	TGTGCCAGCAGTGATTTTGGGACAGGGAACACTGAAGCTTTCTTT
TRBV18	TRBJ2-3	-	-	CASSSEGTTDTQYF	TGTGCCAGCTCCTCCGAAGGGACCACAGATACGCAGTATTTT
TRBV3-1	TRBJ2-1	-	-	CASGVWNEQFF	TGTGCCAGCGGAGTATGGAATGAGCAGTTCTTC
TRBV6-1	TRBJ2-3	TRBD2	few	CASKLAGGTGDTQYF	TGTGCCAGCAAGCTAGCGGGGGGAACTGGGGATACGCAGTATTTT
TRBV12-3/TRBV12-4	TRBJ2-3	-	-	CANGGLTDTQYF	TGTGCCAACGGGGGACTCACAGATACGCAGTATTTT
TRBV4-1	TRBJ2-3	TRBD1	few	CASSHRTGGADTQYF	TGCGCCAGCAGCCACCGGACAGGGGGCGCAGATACGCAGTATTTT
TRBV10-3	TRBJ2-3	TRBD2	few	CAISAPERGFTDTQYF	TGTGCCATCAGTGCCCCCGAGCGGGGGTTCACAGATACGCAGTATTTT